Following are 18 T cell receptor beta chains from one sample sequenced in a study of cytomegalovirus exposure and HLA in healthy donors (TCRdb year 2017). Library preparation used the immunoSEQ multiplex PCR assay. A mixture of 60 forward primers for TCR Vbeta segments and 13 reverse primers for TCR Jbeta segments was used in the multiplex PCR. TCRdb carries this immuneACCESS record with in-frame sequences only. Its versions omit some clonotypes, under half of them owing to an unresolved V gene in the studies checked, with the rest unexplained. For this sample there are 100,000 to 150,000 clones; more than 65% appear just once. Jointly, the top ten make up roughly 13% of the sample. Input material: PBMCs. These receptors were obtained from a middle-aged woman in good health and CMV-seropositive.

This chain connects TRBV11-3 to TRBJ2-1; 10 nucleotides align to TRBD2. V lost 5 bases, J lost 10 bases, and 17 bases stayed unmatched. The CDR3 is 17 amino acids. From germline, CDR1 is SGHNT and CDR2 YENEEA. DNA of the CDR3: TGTGCCAGCAGCCCAGGGGCTAGCGGGAGAATGTCAGGGGAGCAGTTCTTC. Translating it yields CASSPGASGRMSGEQFF. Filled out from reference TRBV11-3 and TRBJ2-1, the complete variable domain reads EAGVVQSPRYKIIEKKQPVAFWCNPISGHNTLYWYLQNLGQGPELLIRYENEEAVDDSQLPKDRFSAERLKGVDSTLKIQPAELGDSAVYLCASSPGASGRMSGEQFFGPGTRLTVL.

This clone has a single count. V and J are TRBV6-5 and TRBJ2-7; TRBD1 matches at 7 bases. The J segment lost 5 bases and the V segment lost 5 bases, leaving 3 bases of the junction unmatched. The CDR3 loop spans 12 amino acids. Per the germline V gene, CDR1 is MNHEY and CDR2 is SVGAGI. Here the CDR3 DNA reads TGTGCCAGCAGTAAACAGGGGAACGAGCAGTACTTC. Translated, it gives CASSKQGNEQYF.

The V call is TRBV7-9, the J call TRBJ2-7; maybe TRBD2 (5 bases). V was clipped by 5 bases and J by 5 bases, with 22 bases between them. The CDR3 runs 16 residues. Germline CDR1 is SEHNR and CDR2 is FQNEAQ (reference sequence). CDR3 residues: CASSLAAQRNGDEQYF. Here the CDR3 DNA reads TGTGCCAGCAGCCTCGCGGCACAGCGAAACGGGGACGAGCAGTACTTC.

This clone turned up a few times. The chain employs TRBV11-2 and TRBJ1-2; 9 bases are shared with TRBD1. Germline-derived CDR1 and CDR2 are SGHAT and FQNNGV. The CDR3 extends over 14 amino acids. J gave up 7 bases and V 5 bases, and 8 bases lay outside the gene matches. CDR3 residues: CASSNTGGTGGYTF. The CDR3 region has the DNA TGTGCCAGCAGCAACACAGGGGGCACGGGTGGCTACACCTTC. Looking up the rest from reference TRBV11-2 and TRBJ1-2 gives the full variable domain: EAGVAQSPRYKIIEKRQSVAFWCNPISGHATLYWYQQILGQGPKLLIQFQNNGVVDDSQLPKDRFSAERLKGVDSTLKIQPAKLEDSAVYLCASSNTGGTGGYTFGSGTRLTVV.

CDR3 residues: CASSADGTSGNQETQYF. The CDR3 region has the DNA TGTGCCAGTAGTGCCGACGGGACTAGCGGGAATCAAGAGACCCAGTACTTC. The V call is TRBV19, the J call TRBJ2-5; TRBD2 aligns across 13 bases. CDR1 is LNHDA and CDR2 is SQIVND in the germline V gene (reference sequence). The CDR3 sequence is 17 residues long. With 5 bases clipped from V and 2 bases from J, the junction kept 8 bases outside the gene matches. The full variable domain, rest sourced from reference TRBV19 and TRBJ2-5, is DGGITQSPKYLFRKEGQNVTLSCEQNLNHDAMYWYRQDPGQGLRLIYYSQIVNDFQKGDIAEGYSVSREKKESFPLTVTSAQKNPTAFYLCASSADGTSGNQETQYFGPGTRLLVL.

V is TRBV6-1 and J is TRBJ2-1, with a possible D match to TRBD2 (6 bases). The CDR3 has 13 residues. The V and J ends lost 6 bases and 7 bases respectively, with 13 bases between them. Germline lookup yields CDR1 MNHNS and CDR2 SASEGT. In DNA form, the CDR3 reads TGTGCCAGCAGATTAACGGAGGGGAATGAGCAGTTCTTC. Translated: CASRLTEGNEQFF.

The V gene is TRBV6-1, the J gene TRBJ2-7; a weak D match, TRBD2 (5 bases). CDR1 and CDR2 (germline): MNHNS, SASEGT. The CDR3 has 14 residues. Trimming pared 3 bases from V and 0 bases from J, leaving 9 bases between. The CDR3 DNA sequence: TGTGCCAGCAGTGAGCGGGTGAGCTCCTACGAGCAGTACTTC. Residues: CASSERVSSYEQYF.

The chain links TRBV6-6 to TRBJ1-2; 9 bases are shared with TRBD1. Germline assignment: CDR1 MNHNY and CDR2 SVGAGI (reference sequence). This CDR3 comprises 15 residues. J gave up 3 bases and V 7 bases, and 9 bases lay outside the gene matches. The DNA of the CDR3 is TGTGCCAGCACCAAGGGGGGACAGGGACACTATGGCTACACCTTC. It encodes CASTKGGQGHYGYTF.

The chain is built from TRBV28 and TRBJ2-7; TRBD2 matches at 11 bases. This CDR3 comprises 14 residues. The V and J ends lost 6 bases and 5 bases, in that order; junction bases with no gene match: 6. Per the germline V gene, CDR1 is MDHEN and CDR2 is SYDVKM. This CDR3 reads CASRLAGGPNEQYF. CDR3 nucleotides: TGTGCCAGCAGGTTAGCGGGAGGGCCAAACGAGCAGTACTTC.

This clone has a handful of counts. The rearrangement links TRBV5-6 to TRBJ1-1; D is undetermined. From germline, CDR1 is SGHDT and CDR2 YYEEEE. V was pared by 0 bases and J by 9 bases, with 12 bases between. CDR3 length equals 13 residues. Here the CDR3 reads CASSLEPRGKAFF. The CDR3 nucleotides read TGTGCCAGCAGCTTGGAGCCCCGAGGCAAAGCTTTCTTT. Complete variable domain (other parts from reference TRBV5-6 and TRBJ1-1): DAGVTQSPTHLIKTRGQQVTLRCSPKSGHDTVSWYQQALGQGPQFIFQYYEEEERQRGNFPDRFSGHQFPNYSSELNVNALLLGDSALYLCASSLEPRGKAFFGQGTRLTVV.

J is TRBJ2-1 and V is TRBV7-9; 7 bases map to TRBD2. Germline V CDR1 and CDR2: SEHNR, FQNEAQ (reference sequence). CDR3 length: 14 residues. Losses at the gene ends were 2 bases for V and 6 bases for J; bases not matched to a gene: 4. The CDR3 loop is CASSLNLAGNEQFF. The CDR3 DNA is TGTGCCAGCAGCTTAAACTTAGCGGGCAATGAGCAGTTCTTC.

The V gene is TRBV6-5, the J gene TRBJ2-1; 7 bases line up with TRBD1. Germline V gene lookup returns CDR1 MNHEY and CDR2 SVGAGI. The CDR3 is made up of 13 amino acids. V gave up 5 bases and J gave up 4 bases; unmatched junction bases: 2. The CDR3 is CASSRTGYNEQFF. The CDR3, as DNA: TGTGCCAGCAGTCGGACAGGATACAATGAGCAGTTCTTC.

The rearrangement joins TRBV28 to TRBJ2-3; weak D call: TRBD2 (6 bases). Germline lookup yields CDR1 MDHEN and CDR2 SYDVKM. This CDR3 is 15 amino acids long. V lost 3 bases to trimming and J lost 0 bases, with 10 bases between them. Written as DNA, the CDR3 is TGTGCCAGCAGTTTGGGACTTTCTAGCACAGATACGCAGTATTTT. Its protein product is CASSLGLSSTDTQYF. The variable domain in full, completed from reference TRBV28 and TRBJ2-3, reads DVKVTQSSRYLVKRTGEKVFLECVQDMDHENMFWYRQDPGLGLRLIYFSYDVKMKEKGDIPEGYSVSREKKERFSLILESASTNQTSMYLCASSLGLSSTDTQYFGPGTRLTVL.

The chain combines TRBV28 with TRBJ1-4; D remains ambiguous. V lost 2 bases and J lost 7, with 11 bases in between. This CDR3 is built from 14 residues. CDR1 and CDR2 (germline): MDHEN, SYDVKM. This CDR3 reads CASSLAQVGEKLFF. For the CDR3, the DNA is TGTGCCAGCAGTTTAGCCCAGGTTGGTGAAAAACTGTTTTTT.

The CDR3, as DNA: TGCGCCAGCAGCCAGAATGGTTACAGGGAACCATATGGCTACACCTTC. This translates into CASSQNGYREPYGYTF. This sequence joins TRBV4-1 and TRBJ1-2, with D tentatively TRBD1 (6 bases). CDR1 and CDR2 from the germline V gene are MGHRA and YSYEKL. This CDR3 comprises 16 residues. V lost 3 bases and J 5 bases, leaving 19 bases between the germline ends.

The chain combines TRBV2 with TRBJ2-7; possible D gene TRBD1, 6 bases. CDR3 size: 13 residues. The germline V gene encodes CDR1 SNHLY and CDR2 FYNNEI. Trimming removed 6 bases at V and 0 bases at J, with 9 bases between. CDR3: CASSRDISYEQYF. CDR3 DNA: TGTGCCAGCAGCCGGGACATCTCCTACGAGCAGTACTTC.

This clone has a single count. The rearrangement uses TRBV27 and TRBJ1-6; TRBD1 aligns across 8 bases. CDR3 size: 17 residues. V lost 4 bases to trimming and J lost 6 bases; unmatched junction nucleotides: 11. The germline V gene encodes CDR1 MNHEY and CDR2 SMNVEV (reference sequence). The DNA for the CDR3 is TGTGCCAGCAGTTCCGACAGGGGACTATGGGCTAATTCACCCCTCCACTTT. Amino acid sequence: CASSSDRGLWANSPLHF.

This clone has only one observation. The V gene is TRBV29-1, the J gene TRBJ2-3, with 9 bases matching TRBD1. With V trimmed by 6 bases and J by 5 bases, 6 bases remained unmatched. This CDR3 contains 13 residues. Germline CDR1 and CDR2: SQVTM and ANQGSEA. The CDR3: CSVGDRAVDTQYF. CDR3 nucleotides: TGCAGCGTCGGGGACAGGGCGGTAGATACGCAGTATTTT.